A selection of T cell receptor beta chains follows, all from one sample in a study of T cell responses to AZD1222 COVID-19 vaccine. Assay used: immunoSEQ multiplex PCR; TCRdb lists only in-frame clones, some missing. The table includes 120,000 or so clones, less than 95% detected once. The material was peripheral blood, obtained on day 0 of AZD1222 vaccination. All receptors derive from an adult in good health. Both conserved end residues are trimmed from each CDR3. D genes are given only for firm matches.

TRBD1	TRBV28	TRBJ2-7	ASSPGQPPYEQY
.	TRBV2	TRBJ1-3	ASSDQGSGNTIY
TRBD2	TRBV28	TRBJ2-1	ASSLAGSSYNEQF
.	TRBV9	TRBJ2-3	ASSVAGDTQY
.	TRBV18	TRBJ2-1	ASSPLEGRISNLF
.	TRBV2	TRBJ1-6	ASSQNSPLH
.	TRBV4-3	TRBJ2-1	ASSQGQGIDEQF
TRBD1	TRBV15	TRBJ1-1	ATSRGDRGNTEAF
.	TRBV18	TRBJ2-1	ASSPPLAHSYNEQF
.	TRBV28	TRBJ1-3	AAEKGGGNTIY
.	TRBV28	TRBJ1-5	ASSSPSNSNQPQH
TRBD1	TRBV24-1	TRBJ1-1	ARTSQGQGVIGGNTEAF
TRBD1	TRBV29-1	TRBJ2-7	SVVRTGTNEQY
.	TRBV6-2/TRBV6-3	TRBJ1-2	ASSYDGILAGYT
TRBD1	TRBV28	TRBJ1-4	ASSRDRAY
TRBD1	TRBV19	TRBJ1-5	ASNRQGEVIQPQH
.	TRBV7-8	TRBJ2-1	ASSLKRSYNEQF
.	TRBV29-1	TRBJ2-1	SVAGGWVYNEQF
.	TRBV5-1	TRBJ2-2	ASSLTGQSTNTGELF
TRBD1	TRBV28	TRBJ1-6	ASSTRQGRNSPLH
.	TRBV21-1	TRBJ2-5	ASSTAGSSGRVETQY
TRBD2	TRBV5-6	TRBJ2-1	ASSSRLAGGSNEQF
.	TRBV5-1	TRBJ2-2	ASGQNTGELF
.	TRBV11-1	TRBJ2-6	ASSPDVYGANVLT
.	TRBV30	TRBJ2-1	AWSATGNEQF
TRBD2	TRBV7-9	TRBJ2-7	ASSHSGRAYEQY
TRBD1	TRBV28	TRBJ1-1	ASRQGQGILNTEAF
TRBD1	TRBV7-9	TRBJ2-5	ASSPGDRGGETQY
.	TRBV2	TRBJ2-7	ASSILYEQY
.	TRBV19	TRBJ2-1	ASRGRHVDEQF
.	TRBV29-1	TRBJ1-2	SVEWGKSGYT
.	TRBV6-5	TRBJ1-1	ASSYSTSSANTEAF
TRBD2	TRBV4-1	TRBJ2-7	ASSQGDLRESSPGEQY
.	TRBV5-5	TRBJ1-3	ASSLVAGNTIY
.	TRBV28	TRBJ2-6	ASSSGSPSGANVLT
.	TRBV20-1	TRBJ1-2	SAIFNYGYT
TRBD2	TRBV19	TRBJ2-7	ASTTTGTSLSEQY
.	TRBV30	TRBJ1-1	AWNSLGLNTEAF
.	TRBV10-1	TRBJ2-7	ASSGTGREQY
TRBD1	TRBV19	TRBJ2-2	ASSTLGRTGGYTGELF
.	TRBV2	TRBJ2-5	ASQQDYQETQY
TRBD2	TRBV28	TRBJ2-7	ASTPGGDEQY
TRBD1	TRBV6-5	TRBJ1-4	ASKQGAANEKLF
TRBD2	TRBV2	TRBJ2-1	ASSEAPGGPGNEQF
TRBD2	TRBV7-2	TRBJ2-1	ASSLSSGRTEQF
TRBD1	TRBV7-9	TRBJ1-4	ASSLGQPATNEKLF